What follows is one T cell receptor beta chain and its context. This entry is derived from a study of blood T cell repertoires in COVID-19. Study context: Donors in the United States, Italy and Spain gave samples during acute or convalescent COVID-19. Sample material is recorded as cDNA or gDNA derived from T cells, B-cell-depleted T cells, or PBMCs.

Original processing notes: From reference gene primer amplification, estimates of nucleated cell counts were derived. Profiled with immunoSEQ multiplex PCR; TCRdb holds only in-frame clones, not every one. Clonal size and the V and J genes are those of that table, whereas D and trimming came from the DNA. The sample has more than 200,000 clones, 88% seen once. This CDR3 is 18 amino acids long. Per the germline V gene, CDR1 is GTSNPN and CDR2 is SVGIG (reference sequence). After removal of 3 bases from V and 0 bases from J, the junction contained 16 bases not matched to a gene. The origin of this receptor is a man between 65 and 85 years old with acute or convalescent COVID-19. Sequencing was done on a sample of peripheral blood. This chain links TRBV30 with TRBJ1-1; 7 positions match TRBD1. The CDR3 DNA reads as TGTGCCTGGAGCGCGAGAACGAGGGGGCGAGATATGAACACTGAAGCTTTCTTT. It codes for CAWSARTRGRDMNTEAFF.